This TCR beta chain was sequenced during a study of CD8+ T cells in alopecia areata. Sequencing relied on a cDNA template that was reverse transcribed from extracted RNA. TCRdb's copy holds only in-frame clones and misses some; the assay was immunoSEQ multiplex PCR. The sample lists 200,000 to 250,000 clones, roughly 69% occurring once. The source material was CD4+ T cells sorted from blood, sampled at week 0. The receptor was isolated from a human donor with alopecia areata.

CDR3 coding DNA: TGTGCCAGCAGCTTGGGTGTTCGCTACACCTTC. This encodes CASSLGVRYTF. This chain joins TRBV7-9 and TRBJ1-2; D is unclear. The V gene's germline CDR1 is SEHNR and CDR2 FQNEAQ (reference sequence). The CDR3 runs 11 residues. The V gene lost 3 bases and the J gene lost 9 bases, with 8 bases spanning the gap.